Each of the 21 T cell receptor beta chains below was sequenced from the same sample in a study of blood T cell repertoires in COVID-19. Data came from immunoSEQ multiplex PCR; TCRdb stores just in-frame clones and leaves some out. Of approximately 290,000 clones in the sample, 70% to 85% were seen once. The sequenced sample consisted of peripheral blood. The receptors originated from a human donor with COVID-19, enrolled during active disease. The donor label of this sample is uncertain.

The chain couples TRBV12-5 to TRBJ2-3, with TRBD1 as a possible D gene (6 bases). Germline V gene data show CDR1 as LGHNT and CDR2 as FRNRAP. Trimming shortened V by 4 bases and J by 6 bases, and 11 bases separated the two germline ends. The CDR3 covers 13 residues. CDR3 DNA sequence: TGTGCTAGTGGTTCCAGGGGCGCCGATACGCAGTATTTT. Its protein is CASGSRGADTQYF.

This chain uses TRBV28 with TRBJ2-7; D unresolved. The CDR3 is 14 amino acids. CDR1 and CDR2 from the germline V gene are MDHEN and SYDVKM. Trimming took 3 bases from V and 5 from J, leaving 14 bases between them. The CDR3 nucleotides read TGTGCCAGCAGTTTCGAGACTCCCCGGGACGAGCAGTACTTC. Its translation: CASSFETPRDEQYF.

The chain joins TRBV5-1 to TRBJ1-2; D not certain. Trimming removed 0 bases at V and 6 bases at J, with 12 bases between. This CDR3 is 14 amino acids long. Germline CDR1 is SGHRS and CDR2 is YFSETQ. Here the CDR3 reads CASSLETGFDGYTF. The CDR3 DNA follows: TGCGCCAGCAGCTTGGAGACCGGGTTTGATGGCTACACCTTC.

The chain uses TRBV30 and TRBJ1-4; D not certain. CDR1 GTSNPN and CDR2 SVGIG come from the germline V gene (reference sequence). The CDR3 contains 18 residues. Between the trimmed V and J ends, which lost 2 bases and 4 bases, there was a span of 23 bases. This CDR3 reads CAWSLTSSGALGNEKLFF. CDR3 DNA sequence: TGTGCCTGGAGTCTAACGAGCTCTGGAGCCCTCGGTAATGAAAAACTGTTTTTT.

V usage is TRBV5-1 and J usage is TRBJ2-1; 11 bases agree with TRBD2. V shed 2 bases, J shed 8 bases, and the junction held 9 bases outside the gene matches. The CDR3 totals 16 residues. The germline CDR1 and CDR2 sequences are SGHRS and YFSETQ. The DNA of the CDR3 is TGCGCCAGCAGCTTAACTAGCGGGAGTCCGTCGTATGAGCAGTTCTTC. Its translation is CASSLTSGSPSYEQFF.

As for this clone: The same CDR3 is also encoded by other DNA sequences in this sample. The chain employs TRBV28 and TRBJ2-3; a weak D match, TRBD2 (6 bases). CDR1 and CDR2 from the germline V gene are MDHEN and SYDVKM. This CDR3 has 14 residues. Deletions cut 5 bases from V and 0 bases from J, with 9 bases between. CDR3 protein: CASSPGGSTDTQYF. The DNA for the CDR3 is TGTGCCAGCAGTCCCGGGGGAAGCACAGATACGCAGTATTTT.

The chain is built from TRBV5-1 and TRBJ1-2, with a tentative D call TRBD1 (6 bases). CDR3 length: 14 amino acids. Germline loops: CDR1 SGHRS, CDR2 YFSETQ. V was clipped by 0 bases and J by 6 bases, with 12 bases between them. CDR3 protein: CASSLGGPLNGYTF. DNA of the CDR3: TGCGCCAGCAGCTTGGGGGGGCCCTTGAATGGCTACACCTTC. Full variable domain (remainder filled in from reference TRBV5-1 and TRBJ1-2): KAGVTQTPRYLIKTRGQQVTLSCSPISGHRSVSWYQQTPGQGLQFLFEYFSETQRNKGNFPGRFSGRQFSNSRSEMNVSTLELGDSALYLCASSLGGPLNGYTFGSGTRLTVV.

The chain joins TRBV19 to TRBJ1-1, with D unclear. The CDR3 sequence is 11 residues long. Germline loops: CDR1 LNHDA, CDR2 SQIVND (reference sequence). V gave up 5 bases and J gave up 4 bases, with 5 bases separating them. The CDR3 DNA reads TGTGCCAGTAGTTTGCGCACTGAAGCTTTCTTT. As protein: CASSLRTEAFF. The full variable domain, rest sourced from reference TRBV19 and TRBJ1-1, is DGGITQSPKYLFRKEGQNVTLSCEQNLNHDAMYWYRQDPGQGLRLIYYSQIVNDFQKGDIAEGYSVSREKKESFPLTVTSAQKNPTAFYLCASSLRTEAFFGQGTRLTVV.

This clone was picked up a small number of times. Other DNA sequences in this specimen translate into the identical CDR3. DNA for the CDR3: TGTGCCAGCAGTTCTCCAGGGGGCAGGAATCAGCCCCAGCATTTT. It codes for CASSSPGGRNQPQHF. The chain joins TRBV28 to TRBJ1-5; 8 bases are a match to TRBD1. Germline V gene lookup returns CDR1 MDHEN and CDR2 SYDVKM. V dropped 4 bases and J dropped 4; count of bases not matched to a gene: 6. The CDR3 is 15 residues long.

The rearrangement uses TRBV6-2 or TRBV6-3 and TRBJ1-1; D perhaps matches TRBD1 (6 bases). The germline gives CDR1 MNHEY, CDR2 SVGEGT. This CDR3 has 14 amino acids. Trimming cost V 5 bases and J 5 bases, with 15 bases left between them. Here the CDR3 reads CASSRTDPRTEAFF. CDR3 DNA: TGTGCCAGCAGTCGGACAGACCCGAGGACTGAAGCTTTCTTT.

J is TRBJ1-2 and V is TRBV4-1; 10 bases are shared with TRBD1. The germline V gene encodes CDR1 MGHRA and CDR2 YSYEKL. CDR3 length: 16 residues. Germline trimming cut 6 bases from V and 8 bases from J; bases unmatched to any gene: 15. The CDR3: CASSRFFPGDRGGYTF. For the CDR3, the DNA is TGCGCCAGCAGTCGTTTCTTCCCTGGGGACAGGGGCGGCTACACCTTC.

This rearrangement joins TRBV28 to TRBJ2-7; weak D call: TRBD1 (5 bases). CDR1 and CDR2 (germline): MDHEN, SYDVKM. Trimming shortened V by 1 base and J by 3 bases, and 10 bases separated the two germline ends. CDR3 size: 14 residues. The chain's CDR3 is CASSLLVQGYEQYF. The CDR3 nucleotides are TGTGCCAGCAGTTTATTAGTCCAGGGCTACGAGCAGTACTTC.

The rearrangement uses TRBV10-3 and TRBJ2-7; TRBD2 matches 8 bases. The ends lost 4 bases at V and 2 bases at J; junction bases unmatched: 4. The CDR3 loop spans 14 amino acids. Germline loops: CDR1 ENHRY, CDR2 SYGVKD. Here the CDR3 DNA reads TGTGCCATCAGTGGCGCGGGACTAGCCTACGAGCAGTACTTC. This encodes CAISGAGLAYEQYF.

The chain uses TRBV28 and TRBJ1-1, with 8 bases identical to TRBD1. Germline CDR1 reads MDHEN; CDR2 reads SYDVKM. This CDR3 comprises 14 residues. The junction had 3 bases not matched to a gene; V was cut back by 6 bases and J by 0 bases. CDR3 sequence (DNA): TGTGCCAGCAGGACACAGGGGGTGAACACTGAAGCTTTCTTT. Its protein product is CASRTQGVNTEAFF.

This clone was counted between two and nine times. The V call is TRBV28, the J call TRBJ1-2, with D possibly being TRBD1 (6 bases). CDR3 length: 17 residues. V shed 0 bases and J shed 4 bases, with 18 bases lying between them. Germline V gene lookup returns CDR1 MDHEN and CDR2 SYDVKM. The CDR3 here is CASSLWGGGTDGYGYTF. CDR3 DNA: TGTGCCAGCAGTTTATGGGGAGGGGGAACCGATGGCTATGGCTACACCTTC.

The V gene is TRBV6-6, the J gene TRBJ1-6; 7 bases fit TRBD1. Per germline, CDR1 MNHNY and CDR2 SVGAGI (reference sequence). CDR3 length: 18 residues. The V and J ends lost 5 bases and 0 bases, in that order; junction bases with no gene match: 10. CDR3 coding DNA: TGTGCCAGCAGTCGGTCTGACAGGGCAAGCTCCTATAATTCACCCCTCCACTTT. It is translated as CASSRSDRASSYNSPLHF.

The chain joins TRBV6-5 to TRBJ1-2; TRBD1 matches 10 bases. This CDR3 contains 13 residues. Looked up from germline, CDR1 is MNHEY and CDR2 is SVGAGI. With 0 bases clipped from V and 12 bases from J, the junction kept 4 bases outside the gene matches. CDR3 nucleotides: TGTGCCAGCAGTTACTCGGCCGGGACAGGGGACACCTTC. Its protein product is CASSYSAGTGDTF.

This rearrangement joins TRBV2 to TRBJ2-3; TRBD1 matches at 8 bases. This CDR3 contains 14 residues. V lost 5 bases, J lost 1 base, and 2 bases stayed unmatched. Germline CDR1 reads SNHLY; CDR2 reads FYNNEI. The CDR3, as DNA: TGTGCCAGCAGTATGGACAGGGGCACAGATACGCAGTATTTT. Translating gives CASSMDRGTDTQYF.

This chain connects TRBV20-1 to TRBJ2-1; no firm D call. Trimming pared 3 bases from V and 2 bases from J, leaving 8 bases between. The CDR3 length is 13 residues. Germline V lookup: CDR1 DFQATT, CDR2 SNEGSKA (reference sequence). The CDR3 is CSASVSAYNEQFF. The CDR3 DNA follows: TGCAGTGCTAGTGTCAGCGCCTACAATGAGCAGTTCTTC.

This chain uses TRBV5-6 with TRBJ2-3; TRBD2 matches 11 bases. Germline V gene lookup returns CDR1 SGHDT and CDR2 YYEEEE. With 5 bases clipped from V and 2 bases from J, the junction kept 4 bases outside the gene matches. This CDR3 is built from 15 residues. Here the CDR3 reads CASRGLAELTDTQYF. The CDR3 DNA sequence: TGTGCCAGCAGGGGACTAGCGGAGCTCACAGATACGCAGTATTTT.

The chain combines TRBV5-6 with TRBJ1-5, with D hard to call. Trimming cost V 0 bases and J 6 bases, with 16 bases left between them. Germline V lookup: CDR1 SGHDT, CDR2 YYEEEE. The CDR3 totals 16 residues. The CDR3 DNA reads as TGTGCCAGCAGCTTGGGTCAGAATCCGTTCGCTCAGCCCCAGCATTTT. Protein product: CASSLGQNPFAQPQHF.